Listed here are 21 T cell receptor beta chains from one sample, sequenced in a study of cytomegalovirus exposure and HLA in healthy donors. The data were produced by immunoSEQ multiplex PCR, yet TCRdb's version contains in-frame clones alone and is incomplete. The sample includes about 130,000 clones, approximately 84% of them seen just once. Sequencing used PBMCs. Receptor source: a man aged 25-40 years in good health and CMV-seropositive.

This clone was seen once. The rearrangement links TRBV11-2 to TRBJ2-7, with 9 nucleotides matching TRBD2. Germline V gene sequence: CDR1 SGHAT, CDR2 FQNNGV. The trim removed 1 base at V and 1 base at J, leaving 5 bases unmatched. The CDR3 sequence is 16 residues long. The DNA for the CDR3 is TGTGCCAGCAGCTTAGGGCCAGCGGGAGGTTCCTACGAGCAGTACTTC. Translating it yields CASSLGPAGGSYEQYF.

This clone has only a few counts. The chain employs TRBV27 and TRBJ2-7, with a tentative D call TRBD2 (5 bases). Per germline, CDR1 MNHEY and CDR2 SMNVEV (reference sequence). The CDR3 has 13 amino acids. The V gene lost 6 bases and the J gene lost 2 bases, with 11 bases spanning the gap. DNA for the CDR3: TGTGCCAGCAGCTACGGGGAGCCCTACGAGCAGTACTTC. This codes for CASSYGEPYEQYF.

V gene TRBV29-1 combines with J gene TRBJ1-5, with D possibly matching TRBD1 (5 bases). This CDR3 has 14 amino acids. Germline V gene sequence: CDR1 SQVTM, CDR2 ANQGSEA. V lost 6 bases to trimming and J lost 3 bases, with 15 bases between them. The CDR3 loop is CSVSAGTTNQPQHF. CDR3 coding DNA: TGCAGCGTCTCAGCAGGGACTACCAATCAGCCCCAGCATTTT.

This clone was counted a single time. This rearrangement joins TRBV25-1 to TRBJ1-5; no reliable D call. Germline V lookup: CDR1 MGHDK, CDR2 SYGVNS. The CDR3 totals 15 residues. V dropped 1 base and J dropped 3 bases, with 10 bases sitting between them. CDR3 sequence (DNA): TGTGCCAGCAGTGAATCGGGTAAAGACAATCAGCCCCAGCATTTT. Its protein is CASSESGKDNQPQHF.

The genes are TRBV19 and TRBJ2-3; a possible D gene is TRBD1 (5 bases). V was shortened by 7 bases and J by 1 base, with 12 bases between the two germline ends. This CDR3 spans 14 amino acids. Germline V CDR1 and CDR2: LNHDA, SQIVND (reference sequence). The DNA of the CDR3 is TGTGCCAGTACCTCGGGCAGGGGCACAGATACGCAGTATTTT. Translating it yields CASTSGRGTDTQYF. Full variable domain (remainder filled in from reference TRBV19 and TRBJ2-3): DGGITQSPKYLFRKEGQNVTLSCEQNLNHDAMYWYRQDPGQGLRLIYYSQIVNDFQKGDIAEGYSVSREKKESFPLTVTSAQKNPTAFYLCASTSGRGTDTQYFGPGTRLTVL.

This clone was seen just once. V is TRBV4-3 and J is TRBJ2-1; D might be TRBD1 (9 bases). This CDR3 spans 18 amino acids. Per the germline V gene, CDR1 is LGHNA and CDR2 is YSLEER. V lost 0 bases, J lost 2 bases, and 17 bases lay in between. The CDR3 here is CASSQDHRGRGAYNEQFF. As DNA, the CDR3 is TGCGCCAGCAGCCAAGACCACAGGGGGCGGGGGGCCTACAATGAGCAGTTCTTC.

V and J are TRBV13 and TRBJ1-2; 9 nucleotides line up with TRBD1. The CDR3 totals 15 residues. Germline CDR1 reads PRHDT; CDR2 reads FYEKMQ (reference sequence). Trimming cost V 5 bases and J 7 bases; bases outside gene matches: 11. This chain's CDR3 is CASSREGQGSVGYTF. The CDR3 bases are TGTGCCAGCAGCCGAGAGGGACAGGGATCAGTTGGCTACACCTTC.

The CDR3 reads CASSLAGVREQYF. The CDR3 nucleotides are TGCGCCAGCAGCTTGGCAGGGGTCCGCGAGCAGTACTTC. This chain joins TRBV5-1 and TRBJ2-7; D is perhaps TRBD1 (6 bases). V was trimmed by 0 bases and J by 6 bases, leaving 10 bases between them. Germline CDR1 reads SGHRS; CDR2 reads YFSETQ. The CDR3 runs 13 residues.

V gene TRBV5-6 combines with J gene TRBJ2-7; the match to TRBD2 covers 8 bases. CDR1 is SGHDT and CDR2 is YYEEEE in the germline V gene. The CDR3 runs to 15 residues. The ends lost 1 base at V and 0 bases at J; junction bases unmatched: 3. The CDR3 DNA reads as TGTGCCAGCAGCTTGAGTAGCGGGGCCTCCTACGAGCAGTACTTC. Translated, it gives CASSLSSGASYEQYF.

This chain joins TRBV19 and TRBJ1-4; a possible D gene is TRBD1 (5 bases). Deletions cut 7 bases from V and 1 base from J, with 13 bases between. CDR3 size: 15 residues. Germline lookup yields CDR1 LNHDA and CDR2 SQIVND (reference sequence). The CDR3 sequence is CASTRDGGTNEKLFF. The CDR3 DNA reads as TGTGCCAGTACCCGCGACGGGGGAACTAATGAAAAACTGTTTTTT.

This rearrangement joins TRBV7-8 to TRBJ1-2; 10 nucleotides align to TRBD1. CDR1 is SGHVS and CDR2 is FQNEAQ in the germline V gene. The trim removed 5 bases at V and 1 base at J, leaving 7 bases unmatched. CDR3 size: 16 residues. The CDR3 spells CASSTFGTGVNYGYTF. CDR3 bases: TGTGCCAGCAGCACCTTCGGGACAGGGGTTAACTATGGCTACACCTTC. Combining the CDR3 with reference TRBV7-8 and TRBJ1-2 gives the whole variable domain GAGVSQSPRYKVAKRGQDVALRCDPISGHVSLFWYQQALGQGPEFLTYFQNEAQLDKSGLPSDRFFAERPEGSVSTLKIQRTQQEDSAVYLCASSTFGTGVNYGYTFGSGTRLTVV.

The count of this clone is one. The J gene is TRBJ1-2, the V gene TRBV6-1, with a tentative D call TRBD1 (5 bases). The CDR3 extends over 13 amino acids. Per the germline V gene, CDR1 is MNHNS and CDR2 is SASEGT. V was trimmed by 1 base and J by 6 bases, leaving 9 bases between them. The CDR3, as DNA: TGTGCCAGCAGTGAAGTATCAGGGCATGGCTACACCTTC. Translating gives CASSEVSGHGYTF.

The gene calls are TRBV4-1 and TRBJ2-5, with 11 bases lining up with TRBD2. In germline, CDR1 is MGHRA, CDR2 YSYEKL. The V segment lost 0 bases and the J segment 2 bases; nucleotides outside the gene matches: 11. The CDR3 has 19 residues. CDR3 amino acids: CASSQDLLAGASGQETQYF. The CDR3 DNA follows: TGCGCCAGCAGCCAAGACCTACTAGCGGGGGCCTCAGGTCAAGAGACCCAGTACTTC.

The genes are TRBV9 and TRBJ2-3; weak D call: TRBD2 (6 bases). Germline V gene sequence: CDR1 SGDLS, CDR2 YYNGEE. The V gene lost 2 bases and the J gene lost 0 bases, with 19 bases spanning the gap. CDR3 length: 18 amino acids. As DNA, the CDR3 is TGTGCCAGCAGCGTGTCACTAGCCCTCCTGACTAGCACAGATACGCAGTATTTT. It codes for CASSVSLALLTSTDTQYF.

V is TRBV5-1 and J is TRBJ2-3, with D possibly being TRBD1 (5 bases). Trimming took off 0 bases at V and 4 bases at J, with 15 bases between the two ends. Germline V gives CDR1 SGHRS, CDR2 YFSETQ. The CDR3 contains 16 residues. The DNA of the CDR3 is TGCGCCAGCAGCTTGGCCTCCCGACAGCTAGCAGATACGCAGTATTTT. Amino acid sequence: CASSLASRQLADTQYF.

V is TRBV5-4 and J is TRBJ2-7, with 8 nucleotides matching TRBD1. Germline loops: CDR1 SGHNT, CDR2 YYREEE (reference sequence). The CDR3 has 15 residues. J was trimmed by 4 bases and V by 2 bases; bases with no gene match: 8. CDR3 loop: CASSFPGQELYEQYF. Here the CDR3 DNA reads TGTGCCAGCAGCTTTCCGGGACAGGAGTTGTACGAGCAGTACTTC.

A note on this clone: Other DNA sequences in this specimen translate into the identical CDR3. This chain links TRBV5-1 with TRBJ1-1; D not certain. V lost 2 bases to trimming and J lost 0 bases, with 8 bases between them. The CDR3 runs to 14 residues. The germline CDR1 and CDR2 sequences are SGHRS and YFSETQ. CDR3 amino acids: CASSFSGMNTEAFF. Here the CDR3 DNA reads TGCGCCAGCAGCTTTTCGGGTATGAACACTGAAGCTTTCTTT.

V usage is TRBV6-4 and J usage is TRBJ2-3; maybe TRBD2 (6 bases). Trimming stripped 4 bases from V and 3 bases from J, with 20 bases between. The CDR3 is 17 amino acids. Germline lookup yields CDR1 MRHNA and CDR2 SNTAGT. The CDR3 spells CASSGPLTSPWTDTQYF. DNA of the CDR3: TGTGCCAGCAGTGGCCCCCTGACTAGTCCTTGGACAGATACGCAGTATTTT.

V is TRBV15 and J is TRBJ1-5; TRBD1 is a possible D gene (5 bases). Trimming pared 5 bases from V and 5 bases from J, leaving 13 bases between. CDR1 and CDR2 from the germline V gene are LNHNV and YYDKDF (reference sequence). The CDR3 spans 14 residues. CDR3 region: CATSAGVGDQPQHF. Here the CDR3 DNA reads TGTGCCACCAGCGCGGGGGTCGGGGATCAGCCCCAGCATTTT.

The J gene is TRBJ2-7, the V gene TRBV29-1; TRBD1 matches 11 bases. The CDR3 covers 13 residues. Germline CDR1 and CDR2: SQVTM and ANQGSEA. Trimming at V came to 3 bases and at J to 2 bases, leaving 0 bases not matched to a gene. The CDR3 bases are TGCAGCGTTGAGGGACAGGGGGCCTACGAGCAGTACTTC. Translating it yields CSVEGQGAYEQYF.

This clone was seen only once. The rearrangement joins TRBV27 to TRBJ2-1; 8 bases align to TRBD2. With 7 bases clipped from V and 2 bases from J, the junction kept 4 bases outside the gene matches. Germline CDR1 reads MNHEY; CDR2 reads SMNVEV (reference sequence). The CDR3 spans 14 residues. The CDR3 bases are TGTGCCAGCACGGGGGGGCAGACCTACAATGAGCAGTTCTTC. It specifies CASTGGQTYNEQFF.